This TCR beta chain was captured by sequencing in a study of beta chain features in type 1 diabetes. Trimming pared 5 bases from V and 0 bases from J, leaving 9 bases between. There are 14 residues in the CDR3. The germline V gene encodes CDR1 LNHDA and CDR2 SQIVND (reference sequence). Expressed TCRB transcripts were sequenced, since all the RNA that had been isolated was reverse transcribed. Some clones are missing from TCRdb's copy, which holds only in-frame ones; the method was immunoSEQ multiplex PCR. The repertoire holds around 53,000 clones, with around 60% as singletons. This clone has only a few counts. Its antigen remains unidentified. Notes on the study in general: In all four CD4+ subsets, TCRB CDR3 length was significantly, moderately reduced in type 1 diabetes.

The specimen sequenced was stem cell memory CD4+ T cells from blood. The origin of this receptor is a woman in her 30s with type 1 diabetes. J is TRBJ2-3 and V is TRBV19; perhaps TRBD2 as D (5 bases). The CDR3 protein is CASSVASSTDTQYF. The CDR3 DNA is TGTGCCAGTAGTGTGGCTAGCAGCACAGATACGCAGTATTTT.